This T cell receptor beta chain originates from a study of cytotoxic CD8 clonotypes in ibrutinib-treated CLL (dated by TCRdb to the early 2020s). General notes on the study: The cohort was composed of more than ten relapsed/refractory and around 14 treatment-naive patients; IGHV unmutated status was identified in about 17 patients. Cryopreserved peripheral blood mononuclear cells were obtained before treatment, at response, and at either sustained remission or disease progression. Partial responses were observed in roughly 24 patients and complete responses in 2; after a median follow-up of 68 months, remission was maintained in approximately 14 patients and progression was observed in approximately twelve. Longitudinal samples were available for about 30% of the roughly 90 trial participants. Samples at response were collected after a median of about 12 months of treatment, with a range of about 6 to 40 months. Every remission and progressive disease sample was obtained while ibrutinib was still being received by the patients. On average, each sample yielded 270,000 or so productive templates and about 95,000 productive rearrangements.

A MiSeq instrument was used for deep resolution sequencing, which targeted depths ranging from 1 in 1 million up to 1 in 200,000 T cells, with coverage averaging 10x for each clonotype. The immunoSEQ hsTCRB Kit was used to generate the TCR beta libraries. In the source study's methods: ImmunoSEQ Data Assistant and ImmunoSEQ Analyzer were used for data analysis, and V, D and J genes were assigned according to IMGT definitions. Clonality, which ranges from 0 to 1, was calculated as one minus the normalized Shannon entropy of productive rearrangement frequencies. Only overrepresented clonotypes making up at least 0.05% of the repertoire of each patient were included in the public clonotype analysis. About a dozen age-matched healthy donor repertoires from immuneACCESS served as clonality controls. TCRdb obtained this table from immuneACCESS and retained in-frame rearrangements with V and J assigned. These tables miss some clones; where compared with another copy, unresolved V genes account for less than half of the shortfall, and the remainder is unexplained. The V and J calls and clone size were taken over from that table, and D and trimming were inferred from the DNA. The sample records more than 200,000 clones, 70% of which are singletons. The ten largest clones add up to 15% of the sample.

The study at large found these results: Public clonotypes were rare and either shrank or stayed stable during treatment, and the rise in clonality at ibrutinib response reflected expansion of private clonotypes. Sampling times were not matched between sustained-remission and progressing patients, and lymph node repertoires were not studied. At ibrutinib response clonality went up, during sustained remission it held steady, and at progression it dropped back toward baseline. Baseline clonality was found to be higher than that of age-matched healthy donors and was strongly correlated with circulating CD8+ T-cell counts.

CDR1 and CDR2, looked up from the germline V gene, are SQVTM and ANQGSEA. V and J are truncated by 3 bases and 0 bases respectively, leaving an intervening sequence of 12 bases. Including cysteine and phenylalanine, the CDR3 has 14 amino acids. Only the CDR3 region is kept as DNA, spanning 42 bases read in frame from base 1. The time point label on this specimen signifies: around 25 months on ibrutinib. For TCR beta library preparation, about 1.8 micrograms of genomic DNA were isolated from cryopreserved PBMCs. Longitudinal blood samples from CLL patients on ibrutinib monotherapy were analyzed using high-throughput TCR beta sequencing. The patients were enrolled in a single-center, open-label phase 2 trial of ibrutinib monotherapy. There are a few counts of this clone. The clone's antigen remains unknown. Base qualities are not at hand, and no much larger clone is one base apart.

Sequencing was performed on PBMCs, taken after 24 months of ibrutinib treatment. This sequence uses TRBV29-1 and TRBJ2-7; matching of 6 bases hints at TRBD2 as the D gene. This receptor was identified in a human donor with chronic lymphocytic leukemia. In nucleotide form, the sequence is TGCAGCGTTGAGATTGGGGACTCCTCCTACGAGCAGTACTTC. Protein translation: CSVEIGDSSYEQYF.